This T cell receptor beta chain was observed in a study of blood T cell repertoires in COVID-19. Per the germline V gene, CDR1 is KGHSH and CDR2 is LQKENI. V lost 4 bases and J lost 2; bases outside the gene matches: 6. The CDR3 covers 16 residues. Libraries were prepared by immunoSEQ multiplex PCR; TCRdb keeps only in-frame clonotypes and omits some of them. The sample carries fewer than 200,000 clones, roughly 80% recorded once. V is TRBV18 and J is TRBJ2-7, with 12 bases identical to TRBD2. The sequence derives from a man in his 70s with active or convalescent COVID-19. The sequencing input was peripheral blood. In DNA, the CDR3 is TGTGCCAGCTCACGACTAGCGGGAGATTTGACCTACGAGCAGTACTTC. Translated: CASSRLAGDLTYEQYF.